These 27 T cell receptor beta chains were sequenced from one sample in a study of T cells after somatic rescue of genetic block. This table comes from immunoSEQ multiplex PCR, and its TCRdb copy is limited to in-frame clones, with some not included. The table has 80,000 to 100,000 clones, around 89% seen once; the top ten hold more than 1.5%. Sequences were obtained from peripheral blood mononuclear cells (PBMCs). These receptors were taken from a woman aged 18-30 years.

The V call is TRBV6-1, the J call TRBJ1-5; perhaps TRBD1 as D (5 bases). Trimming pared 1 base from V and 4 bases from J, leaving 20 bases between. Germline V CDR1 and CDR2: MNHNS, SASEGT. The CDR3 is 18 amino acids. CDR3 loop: CASSEGRGGTWKNQPQHF. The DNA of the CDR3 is TGTGCCAGCAGTGAAGGGCGGGGCGGGACCTGGAAGAATCAGCCCCAGCATTTT.

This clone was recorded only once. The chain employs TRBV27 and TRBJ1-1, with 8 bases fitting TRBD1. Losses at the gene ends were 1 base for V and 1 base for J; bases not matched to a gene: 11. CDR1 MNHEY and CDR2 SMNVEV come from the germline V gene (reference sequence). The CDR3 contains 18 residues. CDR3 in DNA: TGTGCCAGCAGTTTATGGGGCATCGGGACAGGTACGAACACTGAAGCTTTCTTT. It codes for CASSLWGIGTGTNTEAFF.

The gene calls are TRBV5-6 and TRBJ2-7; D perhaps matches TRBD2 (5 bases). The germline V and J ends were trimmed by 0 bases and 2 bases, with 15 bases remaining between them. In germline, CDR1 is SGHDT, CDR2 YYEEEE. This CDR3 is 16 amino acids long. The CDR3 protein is CASSLARGKTAYEQYF. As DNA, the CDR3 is TGTGCCAGCAGCTTGGCCCGGGGTAAAACCGCCTACGAGCAGTACTTC.

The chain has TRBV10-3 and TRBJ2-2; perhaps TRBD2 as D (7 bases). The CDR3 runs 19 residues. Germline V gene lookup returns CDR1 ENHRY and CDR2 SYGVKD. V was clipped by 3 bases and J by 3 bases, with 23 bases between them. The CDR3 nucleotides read TGTGCCATCAGTGACCCTCGGACTAGGGGGTTTTCCGACACCGGGGAGCTGTTTTTT. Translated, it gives CAISDPRTRGFSDTGELFF.

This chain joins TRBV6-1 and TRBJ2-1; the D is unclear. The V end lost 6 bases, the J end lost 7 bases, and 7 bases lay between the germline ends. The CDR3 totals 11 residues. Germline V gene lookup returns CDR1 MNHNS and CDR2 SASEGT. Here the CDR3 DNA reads TGTGCCAGCAGCCGACTGAATGAGCAGTTCTTC. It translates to CASSRLNEQFF.

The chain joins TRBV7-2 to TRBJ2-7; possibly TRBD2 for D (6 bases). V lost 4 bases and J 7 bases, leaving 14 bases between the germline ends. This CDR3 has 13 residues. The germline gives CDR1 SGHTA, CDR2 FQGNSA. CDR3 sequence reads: CASSSVGGVEQYF. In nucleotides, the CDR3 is TGTGCCAGCAGCTCTGTGGGCGGGGTAGAGCAGTACTTC.

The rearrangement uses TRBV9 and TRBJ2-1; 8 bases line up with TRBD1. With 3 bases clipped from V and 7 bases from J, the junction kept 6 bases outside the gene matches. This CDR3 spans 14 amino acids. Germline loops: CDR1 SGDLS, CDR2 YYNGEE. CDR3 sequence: CASSARGRGNEQFF. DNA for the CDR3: TGTGCCAGCAGCGCCAGGGGGCGCGGAAATGAGCAGTTCTTC. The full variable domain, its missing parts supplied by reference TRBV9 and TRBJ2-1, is DSGVTQTPKHLITATGQRVTLRCSPRSGDLSVYWYQQSLDQGLQFLIQYYNGEERAKGNILERFSAQQFPDLHSELNLSSLELGDSALYFCASSARGRGNEQFFGPGTRLTVL.

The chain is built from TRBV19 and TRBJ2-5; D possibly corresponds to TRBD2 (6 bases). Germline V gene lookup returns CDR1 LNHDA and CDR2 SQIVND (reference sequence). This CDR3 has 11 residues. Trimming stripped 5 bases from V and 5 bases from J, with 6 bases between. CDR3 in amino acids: CASSGGETQYF. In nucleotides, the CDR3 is TGTGCCAGTAGTGGGGGGGAGACCCAGTACTTC.

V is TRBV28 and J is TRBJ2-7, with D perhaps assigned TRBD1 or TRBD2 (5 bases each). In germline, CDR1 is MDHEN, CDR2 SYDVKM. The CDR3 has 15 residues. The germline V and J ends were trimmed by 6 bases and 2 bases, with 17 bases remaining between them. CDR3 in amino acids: CASSQRGPSTYEQYF. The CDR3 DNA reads TGTGCCAGCAGCCAACGGGGCCCCAGCACCTACGAGCAGTACTTC. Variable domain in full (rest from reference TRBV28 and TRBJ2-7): DVKVTQSSRYLVKRTGEKVFLECVQDMDHENMFWYRQDPGLGLRLIYFSYDVKMKEKGDIPEGYSVSREKKERFSLILESASTNQTSMYLCASSQRGPSTYEQYFGPGTRLTVT.

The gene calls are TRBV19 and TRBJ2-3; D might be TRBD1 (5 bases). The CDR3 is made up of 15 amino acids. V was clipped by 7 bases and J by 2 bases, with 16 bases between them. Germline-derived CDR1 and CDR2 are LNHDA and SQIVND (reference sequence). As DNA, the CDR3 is TGTGCCAGTAAGGCCGAAACAGGCACCACAGATACGCAGTATTTT. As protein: CASKAETGTTDTQYF.

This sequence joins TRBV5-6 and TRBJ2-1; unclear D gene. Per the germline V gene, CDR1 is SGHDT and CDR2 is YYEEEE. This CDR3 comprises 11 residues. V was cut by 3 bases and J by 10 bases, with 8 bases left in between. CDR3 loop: CASSSPGEQFF. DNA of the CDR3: TGTGCCAGCAGCTCCCCCGGGGAGCAGTTCTTC.

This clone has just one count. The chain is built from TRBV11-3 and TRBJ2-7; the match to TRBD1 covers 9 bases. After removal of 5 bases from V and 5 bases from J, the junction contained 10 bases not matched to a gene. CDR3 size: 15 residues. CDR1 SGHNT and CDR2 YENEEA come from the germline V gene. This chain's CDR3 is CASSPPRDRVNEQYF. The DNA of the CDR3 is TGTGCCAGCAGCCCCCCCCGGGACAGGGTCAACGAGCAGTACTTC.

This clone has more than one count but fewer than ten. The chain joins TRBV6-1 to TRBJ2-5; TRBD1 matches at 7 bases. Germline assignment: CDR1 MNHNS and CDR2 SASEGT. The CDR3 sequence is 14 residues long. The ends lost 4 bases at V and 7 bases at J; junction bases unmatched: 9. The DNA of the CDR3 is TGTGCCAGCAGTGCCTCCGGGACAGTTGGGACCCAGTACTTC. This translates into CASSASGTVGTQYF.

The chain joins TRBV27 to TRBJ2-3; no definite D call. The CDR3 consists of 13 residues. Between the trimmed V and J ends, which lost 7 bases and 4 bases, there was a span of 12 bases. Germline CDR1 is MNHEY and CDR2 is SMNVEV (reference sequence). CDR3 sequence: CASTPLRADTQYF. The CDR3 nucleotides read TGTGCCAGCACCCCCCTTCGGGCAGATACGCAGTATTTT.

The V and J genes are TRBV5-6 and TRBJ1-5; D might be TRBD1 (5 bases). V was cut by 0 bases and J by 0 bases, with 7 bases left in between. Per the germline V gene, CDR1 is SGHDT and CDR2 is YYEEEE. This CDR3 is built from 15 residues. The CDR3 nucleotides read TGTGCCAGCAGCTTGGCGGGGGGTAGCAATCAGCCCCAGCATTTT. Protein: CASSLAGGSNQPQHF.

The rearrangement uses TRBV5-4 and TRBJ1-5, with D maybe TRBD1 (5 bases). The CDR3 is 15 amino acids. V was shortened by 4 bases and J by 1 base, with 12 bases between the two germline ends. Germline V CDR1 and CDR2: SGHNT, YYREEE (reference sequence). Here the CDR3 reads CASSTQGRSNQPQHF. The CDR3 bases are TGTGCCAGCAGCACCCAGGGTAGAAGCAATCAGCCCCAGCATTTT.

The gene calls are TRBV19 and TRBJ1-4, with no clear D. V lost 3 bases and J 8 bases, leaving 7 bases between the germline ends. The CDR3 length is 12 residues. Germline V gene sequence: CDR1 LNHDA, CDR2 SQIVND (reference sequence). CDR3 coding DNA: TGTGCCAGTAGTATCGTTCGGGAAAAACTGTTTTTT. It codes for CASSIVREKLFF.

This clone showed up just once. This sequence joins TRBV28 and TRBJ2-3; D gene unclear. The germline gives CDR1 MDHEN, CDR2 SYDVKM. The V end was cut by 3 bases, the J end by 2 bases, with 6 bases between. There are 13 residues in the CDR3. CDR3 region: CASSFTTTDTQYF. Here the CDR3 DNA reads TGTGCCAGCAGTTTTACTACCACAGATACGCAGTATTTT.

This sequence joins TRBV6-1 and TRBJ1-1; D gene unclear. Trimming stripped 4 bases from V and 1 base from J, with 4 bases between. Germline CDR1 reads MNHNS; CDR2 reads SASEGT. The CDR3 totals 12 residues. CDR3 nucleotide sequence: TGTGCCAGCAGTGTCGGGAACACTGAAGCTTTCTTT. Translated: CASSVGNTEAFF.

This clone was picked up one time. The CDR3 DNA sequence: TGTGCCAGCAGTGAAGGGAGTTTCTCGGCCCAGCATTTT. It encodes CASSEGSFSAQHF. The chain combines TRBV6-1 with TRBJ1-5, with no clear D. CDR3 length: 13 amino acids. Germline CDR1 MNHNS, CDR2 SASEGT. With 1 base removed from V and 11 bases from J, the gap between germline ends came to 12 bases.

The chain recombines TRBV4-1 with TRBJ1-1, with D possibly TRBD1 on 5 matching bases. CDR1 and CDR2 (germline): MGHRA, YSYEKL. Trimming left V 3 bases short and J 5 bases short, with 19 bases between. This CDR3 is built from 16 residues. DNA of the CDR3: TGCGCCAGCAGCCACCTTGGGGGGGTCCGGGAGACTGAAGCTTTCTTT. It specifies CASSHLGGVRETEAFF.

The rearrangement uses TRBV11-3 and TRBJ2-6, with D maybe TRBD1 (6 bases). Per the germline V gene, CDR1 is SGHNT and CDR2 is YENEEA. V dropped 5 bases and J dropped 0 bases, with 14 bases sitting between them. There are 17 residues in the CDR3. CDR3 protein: CASSAGQILSGANVLTF. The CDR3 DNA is TGTGCCAGCAGCGCCGGACAGATTCTCTCTGGGGCCAACGTCCTGACTTTC.

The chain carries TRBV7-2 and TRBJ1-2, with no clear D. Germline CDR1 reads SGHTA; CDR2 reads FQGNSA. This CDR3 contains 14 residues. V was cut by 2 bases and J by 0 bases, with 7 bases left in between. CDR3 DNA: TGTGCCAGCAGCTTACAACCCGCTAACTATGGCTACACCTTC. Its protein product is CASSLQPANYGYTF.

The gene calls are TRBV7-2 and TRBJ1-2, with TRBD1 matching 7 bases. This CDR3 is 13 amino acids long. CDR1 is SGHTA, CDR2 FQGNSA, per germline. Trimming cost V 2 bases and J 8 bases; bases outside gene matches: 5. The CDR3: CASSLRGQKGYTF. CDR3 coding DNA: TGTGCCAGCAGCTTAAGGGGGCAGAAGGGCTACACCTTC.

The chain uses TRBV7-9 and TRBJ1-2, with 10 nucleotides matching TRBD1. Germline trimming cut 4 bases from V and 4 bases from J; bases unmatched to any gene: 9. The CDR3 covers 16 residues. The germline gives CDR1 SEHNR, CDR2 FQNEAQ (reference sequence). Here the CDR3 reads CASSSPGTGAFYGYTF. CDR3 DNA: TGTGCCAGCAGCTCCCCCGGGACAGGGGCGTTCTATGGCTACACCTTC.

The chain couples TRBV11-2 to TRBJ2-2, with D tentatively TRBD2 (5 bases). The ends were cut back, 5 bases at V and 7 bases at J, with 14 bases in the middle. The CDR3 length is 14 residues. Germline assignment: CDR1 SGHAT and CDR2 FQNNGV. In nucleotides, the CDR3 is TGTGCCAGCAGCCGTGAGGGCCCCTACGGGGAGCTGTTTTTT. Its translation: CASSREGPYGELFF.

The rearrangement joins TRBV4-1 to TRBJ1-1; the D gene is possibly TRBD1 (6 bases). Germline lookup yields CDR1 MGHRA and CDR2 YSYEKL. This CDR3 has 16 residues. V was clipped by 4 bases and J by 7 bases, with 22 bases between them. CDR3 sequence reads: CASSRSAGDTWLEAFF. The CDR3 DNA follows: TGCGCCAGCAGCCGCTCGGCCGGGGACACTTGGCTTGAAGCTTTCTTT.